The clone carrying this TCR beta chain was seen more than once but under ten times. The data belong to a study of T cell responses to AZD1222 COVID-19 vaccine. V was pared by 5 bases and J by 3 bases, with 7 bases of the junction left unmatched. The CDR3 is made up of 15 amino acids. Looked up from germline, CDR1 is SSHAT and CDR2 is FNYEAQ (reference sequence). Repertoires were generated with immunoSEQ multiplex PCR, while TCRdb's copy carries only in-frame clones and drops some. Among around 130,000 clones, roughly 92% were seen once, and the ten largest hold about 1.1%. This chain links TRBV7-7 with TRBJ2-3, with 8 bases identical to TRBD2. The TCR originated in an adult who received the AZD1222 COVID-19 vaccine. Material: peripheral blood, obtained 28 days after the second AZD1222 dose. The CDR3 is CASSALSGVTDTQYF. The CDR3 DNA reads TGTGCCAGCAGCGCCCTTAGCGGGGTTACAGATACGCAGTATTTT. The full variable domain, completed using reference TRBV7-7 and TRBJ2-3, is GAGVSQSPRYKVTKRGQDVTLRCDPISSHATLYWYQQALGQGPEFLTYFNYEAQPDKSGLPSDRFSAERPEGSISTLTIQRTEQRDSAMYRCASSALSGVTDTQYFGPGTRLTVL.